Following are 19 T cell receptor beta chains from one sample sequenced in a study of regulatory T cells in long-lasting Graves disease. Libraries of TCR beta came from iRepertoire HTBI primers plus Arm-PCR of CDR3 regions. TCRdb analysed the multiplex PCR reads with MiXCR anew, one entry per CDR3 protein. The repertoire holds about 430,000 distinct CDR3 sequences, approximately 16% seen once, with approximately 7.8% in the top ten. Time point given: newly diagnosed GD, antithyroid drugs for less than 3 months. PBMC-extracted RNA yielded the TCR library. The same data also contributed to another study, on T cells in Graves' hyperthyroidism and ophthalmopathy.

The sample here was peripheral blood mononuclear cells (PBMCs), taken at new diagnosis, from a patient treated with antithyroid drugs. The receptors come from a woman aged 40 to 50 with Graves disease.

The rearrangement joins TRBV19 to TRBJ2-1; 9 bases are shared with TRBD2. The CDR3 is 15 amino acids. CDR1 LNHDA and CDR2 SQIVND come from the germline V gene (reference sequence). Losses at the gene ends were 5 bases for V and 6 bases for J; bases not matched to a gene: 8. The chain's CDR3 is CASSWREGGGNEQFF. The CDR3 bases are TGTGCCAGTAGTTGGCGGGAGGGAGGGGGCAATGAGCAGTTCTTC.

This clonotype was picked up many times. The chain has TRBV20-1 and TRBJ1-2; D is undetermined. CDR1 is DFQATT, CDR2 SNEGSKA, per germline (reference sequence). V shed 6 bases and J shed 2 bases, with 13 bases lying between them. This CDR3 region has 13 residues. CDR3 in DNA: TGCAGTGCCTCAACGACTGAAAACTATGGCTACACCTTC. This encodes CSASTTENYGYTF.

The chain uses TRBV27 and TRBJ1-3; TRBD1 might be the D (5 bases). Germline-derived CDR1 and CDR2 are MNHEY and SMNVEV (reference sequence). The CDR3 is 14 residues long. The V and J ends lost 11 bases and 0 bases respectively, with 14 bases between them. CDR3 sequence reads: CASGRDYSGNTIYF. The CDR3 DNA follows: TGTGCCTCCGGTCGGGACTACTCTGGAAACACCATATATTTT.

This clonotype came up a few times. The V call is TRBV7-9, the J call TRBJ2-7, with D tentatively TRBD2 (5 bases). Germline loops: CDR1 SEHNR, CDR2 FQNEAQ (reference sequence). V shed 3 bases and J shed 6 bases, with 12 bases lying between them. The CDR3 totals 13 residues. CDR3 DNA: TGTGCCAGCAGCTTCGGGGATCCTGGCGAGCAGTACTTC. It translates to CASSFGDPGEQYF.

This clonotype was seen at least ten times. The CDR3 DNA follows: TGTGCCAGCAGTTTAGCGGGACCGAACTACGAGCAGTACTTC. Protein: CASSLAGPNYEQYF. The J gene is TRBJ2-7, the V gene TRBV27; perhaps TRBD2 as D (6 bases). The CDR3 has 14 amino acids. V was pared by 2 bases and J by 3 bases, with 11 bases between. Germline CDR1 is MNHEY and CDR2 is SMNVEV (reference sequence).

The chain combines TRBV24-1 with TRBJ2-1; D possibly corresponds to TRBD1 (5 bases). Germline V gives CDR1 KGHDR, CDR2 SFDVKD. The germline V and J ends were trimmed by 3 bases and 0 bases, with 11 bases remaining between them. This CDR3 has 16 amino acids. CDR3 sequence: CATSDNRGFSYNEQFF. DNA for the CDR3: TGTGCCACCAGTGATAATAGGGGCTTCTCCTACAATGAGCAGTTCTTC.

This clonotype was detected many times. The chain links TRBV5-1 to TRBJ2-7, with 7 positions matching TRBD1. J was trimmed by 4 bases and V by 5 bases; bases with no gene match: 12. The CDR3 runs to 15 residues. Germline V gene sequence: CDR1 SGHRS, CDR2 YFSETQ. For the CDR3, the DNA is TGCGCCAGCAGAGGATTGGACAGGCTGATGTACGAGCAGTACTTC. This codes for CASRGLDRLMYEQYF.

This sequence joins TRBV5-4 and TRBJ2-6, with unresolved D. Looked up from germline, CDR1 is SGHNT and CDR2 is YYREEE (reference sequence). Deletions cut 1 base from V and 2 bases from J, with 13 bases between. The CDR3 totals 17 residues. CDR3 protein: CASSLSAVETGANVLTF. The CDR3 DNA follows: TGTGCCAGCAGCTTGAGTGCCGTGGAGACTGGGGCCAACGTCCTGACTTTC.

This clonotype was detected ten times or more. The chain uses TRBV12-3 or TRBV12-4 and TRBJ1-5, with D possibly TRBD1 on 5 matching bases. CDR3 size: 15 residues. With 6 bases removed from V and 5 bases from J, the gap between germline ends came to 17 bases. For the CDR3, the DNA is TGTGCCAGCAGACCTCAGGGTAATGGGGATCAGCCCCAGCATTTT. Encoded protein: CASRPQGNGDQPQHF.

This chain links TRBV12-3 or TRBV12-4 with TRBJ2-2; D remains unclear. The CDR3 is 14 residues long. V was clipped by 5 bases and J by 5 bases, with 12 bases between them. DNA of the CDR3: TGTGCCAGCAGTCCCACCGCGAGTACCGGGGAGCTGTTTTTT. This sequence encodes CASSPTASTGELFF.

This clonotype was seen many times. The chain recombines TRBV5-5 with TRBJ2-7; weak D call: TRBD1 (5 bases). This CDR3 comprises 15 residues. Deletions cut 0 bases from V and 2 bases from J, with 12 bases between. Germline CDR1 SGHKS, CDR2 YYEKEE (reference sequence). The CDR3 loop is CASSLDPQGPYEQYF. CDR3 coding DNA: TGTGCCAGCAGCTTGGATCCCCAGGGTCCCTACGAGCAGTACTTC.

This clonotype came up many times. The V gene is TRBV3-1, the J gene TRBJ1-6; possible D gene TRBD1, 5 bases. The CDR3 is 13 residues long. CDR1 and CDR2 (germline): LGHDT, YNNKEL (reference sequence). The V and J ends lost 1 base and 11 bases respectively, with 9 bases between them. Here the CDR3 DNA reads TGTGCCAGCAGCCAAGCGACACAGGCACCCCTCCACTTT. Translation gives CASSQATQAPLHF.

This clonotype was seen a handful of times. This chain joins TRBV19 and TRBJ2-1; 11 bases line up with TRBD2. V shed 5 bases and J 5 bases; nucleotides not matched to a gene: 14. Germline CDR1 is LNHDA and CDR2 is SQIVND (reference sequence). CDR3 size: 18 residues. CDR3 sequence reads: CASSRSSGGWGSHNEQFF. In nucleotides, the CDR3 is TGTGCCAGTAGTCGGTCTAGCGGGGGGTGGGGGTCCCACAATGAGCAGTTCTTC.

In its sample, this clonotype was seen many times. The chain couples TRBV7-8 to TRBJ2-5; D gene uncertain. Germline lookup yields CDR1 SGHVS and CDR2 FQNEAQ. This CDR3 region has 11 residues. With 5 bases removed from V and 5 bases from J, the gap between germline ends came to 6 bases. The CDR3 here is CASSHDETQYF. CDR3 in DNA: TGTGCCAGCAGCCACGACGAGACCCAGTACTTC.

This clonotype was picked up many times. V usage is TRBV13 and J usage is TRBJ2-3, with TRBD2 matching 8 bases. Germline CDR1 reads PRHDT; CDR2 reads FYEKMQ (reference sequence). This CDR3 has 16 amino acids. The J segment lost 0 bases and the V segment lost 2 bases, leaving 4 bases of the junction unmatched. The CDR3 loop reads CASSLSAGGSTDTQYF. As DNA, the CDR3 is TGTGCCAGCAGCTTATCGGCGGGAGGTAGCACAGATACGCAGTATTTT.

This clonotype was detected many times. CDR3 in amino acids: CASSLGGTVYYEQYF. The CDR3 DNA is TGTGCCAGCAGCCTGGGCGGGACAGTTTACTACGAGCAGTACTTC. This rearrangement joins TRBV28 to TRBJ2-7; D perhaps matches TRBD1 (7 bases). The CDR3 is 15 amino acids. Germline values: CDR1 MDHEN, CDR2 SYDVKM. Trimming stripped 6 bases from V and 3 bases from J, with 18 bases between.

This clonotype was picked up many times. The rearrangement links TRBV29-1 to TRBJ2-2; 10 nucleotides match TRBD1. From germline, CDR1 is SQVTM and CDR2 ANQGSEA. CDR3 size: 13 residues. V lost 6 bases, J lost 5 bases, and 3 bases stayed unmatched. The CDR3, as DNA: TGCAGCGTGGGACAGGGGATAACCGGGGAGCTGTTTTTT. As protein: CSVGQGITGELFF.

This clonotype has only a few counts. Only one base separates this from a far larger clonotype, so it likely reflects a read error. CDR3 coding DNA: TGTGCCAGCAGCGACTTTCGGCTAGCGGGACTGAAGACCCAGCACTTC. Translation: CASSDFRLAGLKTQHF. The chain is built from TRBV2 and TRBJ2-1; 9 bases align to TRBD2. CDR1 is SNHLY and CDR2 is FYNNEI in the germline V gene. The CDR3 is 16 residues long. Drawing the rest from reference TRBV2 and TRBJ2-1, the complete variable domain is EPEVTQTPSHQVTQMGQEVILRCVPISNHLYFYWYRQILGQKVEFLVSFYNNEISEKSEIFDDQFSVERPDGSNFTLKIRSTKLEDSAMYFCASSDFRLAGLKTQHFGPGTRLTVL.

At least ten counts were recorded for this clonotype. The chain links TRBV13 to TRBJ2-1; possible D gene TRBD1, 6 bases. V was trimmed by 2 bases and J by 4 bases, leaving 9 bases between them. CDR1 is PRHDT, CDR2 FYEKMQ, per germline (reference sequence). The CDR3 consists of 14 residues. CDR3 residues: CASSLPQGYNEQFF. The CDR3 DNA follows: TGTGCCAGCAGCTTACCCCAGGGGTACAATGAGCAGTTCTTC.